These 18 T cell receptor beta chains came from one sample sequenced in a study of PD-1 blockade in classical Hodgkin lymphoma. TCRdb's table, derived via immunoSEQ multiplex PCR, lists solely in-frame clones and lacks some. The sample contains 35,000 to 50,000 clones, 60% to 70% of which appear only once. As for time point: cycle 4 day 1 (C4D1), after less than 7 weeks of nivolumab. Exposure to brentuximab vedotin varied, and each patient had relapsed following autologous stem cell transplantation. This specimen consisted of peripheral blood mononuclear cells (PBMCs), obtained before the fourth cycle of nivolumab. These receptors originate from a human donor with classical Hodgkin lymphoma.

This clone was counted between two and nine times. The rearrangement links TRBV7-9 to TRBJ2-1; 8 positions agree with TRBD2. The CDR3 is 19 residues long. With 3 bases clipped from V and 7 bases from J, the junction kept 20 bases outside the gene matches. Germline CDR1 SEHNR, CDR2 FQNEAQ (reference sequence). As DNA, the CDR3 is TGTGCCAGCAGCTTCAGGACGGCCGGGACTAGGAGGGGCGAGAATGAGCAGTTCTTC. It translates to CASSFRTAGTRRGENEQFF. Complete variable domain (other parts from reference TRBV7-9 and TRBJ2-1): DTGVSQNPRHKITKRGQNVTFRCDPISEHNRLYWYRQTLGQGPEFLTYFQNEAQLEKSRLLSDRFSAERPKGSFSTLEIQRTEQGDSAMYLCASSFRTAGTRRGENEQFFGPGTRLTVL.

V and J are TRBV28 and TRBJ2-5; D uncertain. V was shortened by 10 bases and J by 7 bases, with 10 bases between the two germline ends. In germline, CDR1 is MDHEN, CDR2 SYDVKM. The CDR3 covers 10 residues. CDR3 DNA sequence: TGTGCCACCTCCCAGATGACCCAGTACTTC. Its translation: CATSQMTQYF.

This chain connects TRBV7-9 to TRBJ2-7; D ambiguous. Trimming took 1 base from V and 0 from J, leaving 10 bases between them. From germline, CDR1 is SEHNR and CDR2 FQNEAQ (reference sequence). This CDR3 has 15 residues. The CDR3 bases are TGTGCCAGCAGCTTAGGGGTGGGGTACTCCTACGAGCAGTACTTC. Amino acid sequence: CASSLGVGYSYEQYF.

The chain recombines TRBV7-6 with TRBJ2-1, with a tentative D call TRBD2 (6 bases). CDR3 length: 18 residues. The V gene lost 1 base and the J gene lost 1 base, with 17 bases spanning the gap. Germline CDR1 reads SGHVS; CDR2 reads FNYEAQ. The CDR3 nucleotides read TGTGCCAGCAGCTTAGTAGCCGCTAGCGCATGGTCCTACAATGAGCAGTTCTTC. The encoded protein is CASSLVAASAWSYNEQFF. Supplemented by reference TRBV7-6 and TRBJ2-1, the full variable domain reads GAGVSQSPRYKVTKRGQDVALRCDPISGHVSLYWYRQALGQGPEFLTYFNYEAQQDKSGLPNDRFSAERPEGSISTLTIQRTEQRDSAMYRCASSLVAASAWSYNEQFFGPGTRLTVL.

A word on this clone: It may be a read error: a sequence one base away is much more abundant. CDR3 sequence: CAGGLTGSSYNEQFF. The CDR3 nucleotides read TGTGCCGGCGGATTGACAGGGAGCTCCTACAATGAGCAGTTCTTC. J is TRBJ2-1 and V is TRBV11-2, with 7 bases that match TRBD1. The CDR3 length is 15 residues. Germline CDR1 SGHAT, CDR2 FQNNGV. The V and J ends lost 11 bases and 0 bases, in that order; junction bases with no gene match: 10.

In this sample, this clone turned up a few times. The V gene is TRBV12-5, the J gene TRBJ2-5; D might be TRBD2 (5 bases). Germline-derived CDR1 and CDR2 are LGHNT and FRNRAP. V lost 0 bases, J lost 4 bases, and 12 bases lay in between. The CDR3 loop spans 15 amino acids. The CDR3 coding sequence is TGTGCTAGTGGTTTGGTACGGGGAGAGGGAGAGACCCAGTACTTC. It is translated as CASGLVRGEGETQYF.

The V and J genes are TRBV29-1 and TRBJ1-4; D call uncertain. Trimming cost V 7 bases and J 0 bases, with 9 bases left between them. Germline lookup yields CDR1 SQVTM and CDR2 ANQGSEA. CDR3 length: 13 residues. The CDR3 nucleotides are TGCAGCGCCCTAGGTGCAACTAATGAAAAACTGTTTTTT. Its protein is CSALGATNEKLFF.

The chain employs TRBV19 and TRBJ1-1; no definite D call. This CDR3 contains 14 residues. With 1 base removed from V and 0 bases from J, the gap between germline ends came to 6 bases. Germline V gives CDR1 LNHDA, CDR2 SQIVND (reference sequence). The CDR3 DNA reads TGTGCCAGTAGTATAGCCAACTTGAACACTGAAGCTTTCTTT. It codes for CASSIANLNTEAFF. The whole variable domain, filled in from reference TRBV19 and TRBJ1-1, reads DGGITQSPKYLFRKEGQNVTLSCEQNLNHDAMYWYRQDPGQGLRLIYYSQIVNDFQKGDIAEGYSVSREKKESFPLTVTSAQKNPTAFYLCASSIANLNTEAFFGQGTRLTVV.

This clone was seen a handful of times. V gene TRBV6-6 combines with J gene TRBJ1-1, with D perhaps matching TRBD1 (5 bases). Per the germline V gene, CDR1 is MNHNY and CDR2 is SVGAGI (reference sequence). V dropped 2 bases and J dropped 11 bases, with 9 bases sitting between them. This CDR3 has 11 residues. The CDR3 region has the DNA TGTGCCAGCAGTTACGCAGGGATTGCTTTCTTT. Protein product: CASSYAGIAFF.

This clone has a handful of counts. This chain uses TRBV30 with TRBJ1-1; D remains ambiguous. With 3 bases removed from V and 3 bases from J, the gap between germline ends came to 20 bases. From germline, CDR1 is GTSNPN and CDR2 SVGIG (reference sequence). The CDR3 spans 16 residues. In DNA form, the CDR3 reads TGTGCCTGGAGGACCGTTCGGGCAGGTCGGGACACTGAAGCTTTCTTT. Protein sequence: CAWRTVRAGRDTEAFF.

This clone was seen more than once but under ten times. The rearrangement links TRBV6-5 to TRBJ2-5; 7 nucleotides line up with TRBD2. The CDR3 spans 16 residues. Per germline, CDR1 MNHEY and CDR2 SVGAGI. V trimming: 0 bases; J trimming: 1 base; junction bases outside the gene matches: 5. The CDR3 sequence: CASSYSKLASQETQYF. Written as DNA, the CDR3 is TGTGCCAGCAGTTACTCGAAACTAGCGAGCCAAGAGACCCAGTACTTC.

This chain connects TRBV7-2 to TRBJ1-5; 9 nucleotides align to TRBD1. Germline loops: CDR1 SGHTA, CDR2 FQGNSA. The CDR3 has 15 residues. Losses at the gene ends were 4 bases for V and 5 bases for J; bases not matched to a gene: 6. The DNA for the CDR3 is TGTGCCAGCAGCTCTCATGACAGGGGGGATCAGCCCCAGCATTTT. Translation: CASSSHDRGDQPQHF.

The chain carries TRBV11-2 and TRBJ2-7; 8 bases are a match to TRBD2. Germline trimming cut 3 bases from V and 12 bases from J; bases unmatched to any gene: 4. The CDR3 length is 11 residues. From germline, CDR1 is SGHAT and CDR2 FQNNGV. CDR3 in amino acids: CASSFGTSRYF. For the CDR3, the DNA is TGTGCCAGCAGCTTCGGGACTAGTCGGTACTTC.

CDR3 sequence (DNA): TGCGCCAGCAGCTACAGGGTCGGGGGCACTGAAGCTTTCTTT. It translates to CASSYRVGGTEAFF. V and J are TRBV5-1 and TRBJ1-1, with a weak D call TRBD1 (6 bases). CDR3 size: 14 residues. Germline CDR1 is SGHRS and CDR2 is YFSETQ. V shed 3 bases and J shed 4 bases, with 13 bases lying between them.

The chain recombines TRBV28 with TRBJ1-2; D gene uncertain. Germline loops: CDR1 MDHEN, CDR2 SYDVKM. The V end lost 3 bases, the J end lost 0 bases, and 11 bases lay between the germline ends. This CDR3 has 15 residues. CDR3 DNA: TGTGCCAGCAGTTTCCCCCGAAGGTCTAACTATGGCTACACCTTC. Protein product: CASSFPRRSNYGYTF.

Here the CDR3 reads CASSSPIAGLLAKNIQYF. Here the CDR3 DNA reads TGTGCCAGCAGCTCCCCGATAGCGGGACTATTAGCCAAAAACATTCAGTACTTC. The chain is built from TRBV7-2 and TRBJ2-4; 8 bases are shared with TRBD2. Germline assignment: CDR1 SGHTA and CDR2 FQGNSA. This CDR3 comprises 18 residues. V shed 4 bases, J shed 0 bases, and the junction held 11 bases outside the gene matches.

In its sample, this clone was seen once. This chain joins TRBV6-5 and TRBJ2-3, with TRBD1 as a possible D gene (6 bases). The CDR3 is 15 residues long. The germline gives CDR1 MNHEY, CDR2 SVGAGI. Between the trimmed V and J ends, which lost 0 bases and 2 bases, there was a span of 9 bases. The CDR3 DNA follows: TGTGCCAGCAGTTACTCCAGACAGGCCACAGATACGCAGTATTTT. Translating gives CASSYSRQATDTQYF.

This rearrangement joins TRBV19 to TRBJ1-1; tentative D call: TRBD1 (5 bases). The germline V gene has CDR1 LNHDA and CDR2 SQIVND (reference sequence). The V end was cut by 3 bases, the J end by 1 base, with 9 bases between. The CDR3 runs to 14 residues. The CDR3 loop is CASSMWGRNTEAFF. The CDR3 DNA reads TGTGCCAGTAGTATGTGGGGCCGGAACACTGAAGCTTTCTTT.